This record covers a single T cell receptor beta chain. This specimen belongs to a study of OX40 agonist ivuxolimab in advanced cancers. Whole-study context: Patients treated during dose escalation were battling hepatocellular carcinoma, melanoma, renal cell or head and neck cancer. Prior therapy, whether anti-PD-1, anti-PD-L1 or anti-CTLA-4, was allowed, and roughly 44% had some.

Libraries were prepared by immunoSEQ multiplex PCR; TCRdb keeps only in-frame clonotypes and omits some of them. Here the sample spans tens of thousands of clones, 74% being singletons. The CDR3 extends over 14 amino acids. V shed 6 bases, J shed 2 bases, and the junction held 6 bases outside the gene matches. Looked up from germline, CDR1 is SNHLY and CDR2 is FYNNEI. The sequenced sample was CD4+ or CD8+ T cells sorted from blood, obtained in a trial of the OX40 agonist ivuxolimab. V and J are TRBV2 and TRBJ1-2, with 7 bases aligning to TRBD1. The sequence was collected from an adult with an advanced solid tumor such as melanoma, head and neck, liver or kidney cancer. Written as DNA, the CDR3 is TGTGCCAGCAGGGAGGACAGGTCGAACTATGGCTACACCTTC. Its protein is CASREDRSNYGYTF.